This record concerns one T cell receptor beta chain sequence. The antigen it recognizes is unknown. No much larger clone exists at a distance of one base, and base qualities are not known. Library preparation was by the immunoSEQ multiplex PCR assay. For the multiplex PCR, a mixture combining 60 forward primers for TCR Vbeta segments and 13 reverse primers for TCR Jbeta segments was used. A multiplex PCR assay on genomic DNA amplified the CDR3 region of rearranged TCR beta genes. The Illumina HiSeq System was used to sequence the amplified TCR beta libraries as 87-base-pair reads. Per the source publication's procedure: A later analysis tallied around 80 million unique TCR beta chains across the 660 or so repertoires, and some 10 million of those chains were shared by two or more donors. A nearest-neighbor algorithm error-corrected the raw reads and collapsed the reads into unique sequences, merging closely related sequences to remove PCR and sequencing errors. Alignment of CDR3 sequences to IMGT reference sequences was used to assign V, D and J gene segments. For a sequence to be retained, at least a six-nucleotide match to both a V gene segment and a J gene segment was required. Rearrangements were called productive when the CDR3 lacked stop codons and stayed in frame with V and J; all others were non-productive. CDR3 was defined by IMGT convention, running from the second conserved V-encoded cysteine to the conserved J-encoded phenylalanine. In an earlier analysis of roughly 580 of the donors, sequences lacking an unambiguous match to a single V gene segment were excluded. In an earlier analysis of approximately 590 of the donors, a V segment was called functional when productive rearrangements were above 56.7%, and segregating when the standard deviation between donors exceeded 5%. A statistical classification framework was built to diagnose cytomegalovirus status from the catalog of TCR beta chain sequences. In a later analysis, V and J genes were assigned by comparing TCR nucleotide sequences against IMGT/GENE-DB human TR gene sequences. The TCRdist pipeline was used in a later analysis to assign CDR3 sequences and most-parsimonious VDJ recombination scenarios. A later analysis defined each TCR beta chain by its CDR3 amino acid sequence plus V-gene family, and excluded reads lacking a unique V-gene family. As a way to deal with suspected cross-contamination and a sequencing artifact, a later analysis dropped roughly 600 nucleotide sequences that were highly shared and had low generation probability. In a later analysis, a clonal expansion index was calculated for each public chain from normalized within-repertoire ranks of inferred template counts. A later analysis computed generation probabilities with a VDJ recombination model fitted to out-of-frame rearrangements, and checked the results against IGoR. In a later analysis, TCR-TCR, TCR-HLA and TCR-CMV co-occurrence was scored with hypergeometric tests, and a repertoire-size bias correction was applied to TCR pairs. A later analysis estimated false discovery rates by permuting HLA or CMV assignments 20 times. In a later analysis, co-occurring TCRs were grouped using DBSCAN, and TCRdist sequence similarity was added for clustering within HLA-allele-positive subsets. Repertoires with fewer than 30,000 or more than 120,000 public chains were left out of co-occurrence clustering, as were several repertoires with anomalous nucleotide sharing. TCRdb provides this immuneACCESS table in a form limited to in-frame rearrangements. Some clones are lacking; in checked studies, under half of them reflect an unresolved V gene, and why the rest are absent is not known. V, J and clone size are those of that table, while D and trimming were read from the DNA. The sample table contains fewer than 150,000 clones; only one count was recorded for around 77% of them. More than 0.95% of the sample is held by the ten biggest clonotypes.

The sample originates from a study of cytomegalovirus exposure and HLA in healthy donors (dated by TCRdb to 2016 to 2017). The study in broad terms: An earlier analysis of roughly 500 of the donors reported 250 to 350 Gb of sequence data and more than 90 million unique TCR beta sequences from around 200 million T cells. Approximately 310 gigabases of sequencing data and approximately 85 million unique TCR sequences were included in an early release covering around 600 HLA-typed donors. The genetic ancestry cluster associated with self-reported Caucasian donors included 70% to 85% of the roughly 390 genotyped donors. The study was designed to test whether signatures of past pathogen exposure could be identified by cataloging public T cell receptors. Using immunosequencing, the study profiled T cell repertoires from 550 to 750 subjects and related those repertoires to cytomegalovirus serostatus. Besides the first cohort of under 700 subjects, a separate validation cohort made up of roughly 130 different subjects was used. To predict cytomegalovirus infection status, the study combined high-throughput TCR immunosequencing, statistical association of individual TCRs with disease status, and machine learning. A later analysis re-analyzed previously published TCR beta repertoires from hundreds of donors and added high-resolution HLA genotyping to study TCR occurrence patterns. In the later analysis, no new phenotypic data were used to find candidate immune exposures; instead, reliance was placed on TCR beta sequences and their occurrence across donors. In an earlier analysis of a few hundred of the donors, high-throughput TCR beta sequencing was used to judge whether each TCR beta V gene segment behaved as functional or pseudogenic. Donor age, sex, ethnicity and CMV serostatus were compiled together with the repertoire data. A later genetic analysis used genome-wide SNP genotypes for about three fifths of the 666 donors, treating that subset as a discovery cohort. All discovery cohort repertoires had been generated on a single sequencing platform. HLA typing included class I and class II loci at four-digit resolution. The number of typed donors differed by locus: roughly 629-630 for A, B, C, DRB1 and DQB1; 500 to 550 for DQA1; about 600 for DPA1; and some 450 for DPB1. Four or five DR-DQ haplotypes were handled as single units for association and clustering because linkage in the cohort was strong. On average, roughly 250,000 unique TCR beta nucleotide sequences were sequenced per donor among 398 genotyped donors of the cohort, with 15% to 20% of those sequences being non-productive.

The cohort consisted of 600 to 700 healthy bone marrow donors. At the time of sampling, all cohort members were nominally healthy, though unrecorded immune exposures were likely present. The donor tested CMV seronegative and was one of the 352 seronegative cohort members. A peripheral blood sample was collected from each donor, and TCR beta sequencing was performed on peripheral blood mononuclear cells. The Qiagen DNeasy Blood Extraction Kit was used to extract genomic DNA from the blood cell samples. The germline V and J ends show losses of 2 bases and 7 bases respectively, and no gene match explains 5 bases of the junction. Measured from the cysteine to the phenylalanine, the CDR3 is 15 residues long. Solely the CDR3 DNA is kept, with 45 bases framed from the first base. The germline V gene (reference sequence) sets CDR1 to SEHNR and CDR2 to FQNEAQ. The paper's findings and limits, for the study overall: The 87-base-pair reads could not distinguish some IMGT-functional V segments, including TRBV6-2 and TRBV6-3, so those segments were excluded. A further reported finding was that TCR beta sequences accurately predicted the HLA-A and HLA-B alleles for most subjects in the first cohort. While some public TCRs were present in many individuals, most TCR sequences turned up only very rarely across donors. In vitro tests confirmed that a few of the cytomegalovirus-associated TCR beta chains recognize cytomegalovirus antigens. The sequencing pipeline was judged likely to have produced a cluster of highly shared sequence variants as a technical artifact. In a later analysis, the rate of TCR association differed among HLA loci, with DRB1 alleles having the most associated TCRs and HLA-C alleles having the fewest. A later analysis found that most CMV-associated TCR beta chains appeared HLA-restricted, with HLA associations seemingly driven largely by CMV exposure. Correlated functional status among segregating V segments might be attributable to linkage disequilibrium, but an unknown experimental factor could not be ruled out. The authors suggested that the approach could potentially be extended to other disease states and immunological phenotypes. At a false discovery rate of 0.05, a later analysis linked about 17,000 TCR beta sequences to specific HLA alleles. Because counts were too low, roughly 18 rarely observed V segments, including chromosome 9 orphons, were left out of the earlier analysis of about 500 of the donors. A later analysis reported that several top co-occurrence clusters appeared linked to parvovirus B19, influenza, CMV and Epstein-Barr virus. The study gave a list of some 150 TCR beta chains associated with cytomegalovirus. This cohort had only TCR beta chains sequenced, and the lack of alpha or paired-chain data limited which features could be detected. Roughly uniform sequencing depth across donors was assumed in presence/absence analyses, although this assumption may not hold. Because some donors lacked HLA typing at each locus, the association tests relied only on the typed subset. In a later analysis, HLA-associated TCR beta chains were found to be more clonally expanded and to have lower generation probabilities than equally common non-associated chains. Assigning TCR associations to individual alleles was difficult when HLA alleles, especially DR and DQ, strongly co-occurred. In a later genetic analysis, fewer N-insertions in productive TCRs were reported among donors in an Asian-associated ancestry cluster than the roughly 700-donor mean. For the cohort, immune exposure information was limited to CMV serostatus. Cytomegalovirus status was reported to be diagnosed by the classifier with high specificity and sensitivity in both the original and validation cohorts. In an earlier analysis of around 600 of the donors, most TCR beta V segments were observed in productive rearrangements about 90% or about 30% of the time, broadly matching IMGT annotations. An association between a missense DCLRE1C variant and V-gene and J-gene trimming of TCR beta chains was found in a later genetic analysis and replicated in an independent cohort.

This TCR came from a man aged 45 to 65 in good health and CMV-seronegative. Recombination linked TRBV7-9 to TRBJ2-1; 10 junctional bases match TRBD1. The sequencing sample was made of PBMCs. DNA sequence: TGTGCCAGCAGCTTACCCGGGACAGGGGAAAATGAGCAGTTCTTC. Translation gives CASSLPGTGENEQFF. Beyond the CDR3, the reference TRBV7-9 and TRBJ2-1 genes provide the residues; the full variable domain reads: DTGVSQNPRHKITKRGQNVTFRCDPISEHNRLYWYRQTLGQGPEFLTYFQNEAQLEKSRLLSDRFSAERPKGSFSTLEIQRTEQGDSAMYLCASSLPGTGENEQFFGPGTRLTVL.